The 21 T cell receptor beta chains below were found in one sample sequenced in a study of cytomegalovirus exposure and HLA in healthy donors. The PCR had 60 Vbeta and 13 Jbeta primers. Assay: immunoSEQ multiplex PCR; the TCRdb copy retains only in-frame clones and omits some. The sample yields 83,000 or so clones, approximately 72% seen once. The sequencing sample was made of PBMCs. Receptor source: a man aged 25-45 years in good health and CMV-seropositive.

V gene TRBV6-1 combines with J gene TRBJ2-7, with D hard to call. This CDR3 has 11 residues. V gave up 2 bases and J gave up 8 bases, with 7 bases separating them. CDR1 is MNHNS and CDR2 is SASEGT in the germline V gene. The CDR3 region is CASSEYIKQYF. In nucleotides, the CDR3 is TGTGCCAGCAGTGAATACATAAAGCAGTACTTC.

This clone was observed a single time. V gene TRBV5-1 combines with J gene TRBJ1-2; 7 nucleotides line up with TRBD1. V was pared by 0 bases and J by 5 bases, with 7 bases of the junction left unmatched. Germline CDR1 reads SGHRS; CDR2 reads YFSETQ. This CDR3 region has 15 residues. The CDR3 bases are TGCGCCAGCAGCTTGGATATGGCAGGGGGGTATGGCTACACCTTC. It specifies CASSLDMAGGYGYTF.

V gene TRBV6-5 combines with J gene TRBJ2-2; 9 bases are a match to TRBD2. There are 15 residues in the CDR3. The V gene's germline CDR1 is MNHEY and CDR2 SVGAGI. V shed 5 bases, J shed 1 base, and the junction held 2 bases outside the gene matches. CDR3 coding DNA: TGTGCCAGCAGTCCAGCGGGGGGGAACACCGGGGAGCTGTTTTTT. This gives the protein CASSPAGGNTGELFF.

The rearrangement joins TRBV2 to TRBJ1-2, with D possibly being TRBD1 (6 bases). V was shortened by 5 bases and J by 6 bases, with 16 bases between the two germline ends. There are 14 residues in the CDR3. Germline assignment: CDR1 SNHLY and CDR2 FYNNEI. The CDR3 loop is CASSFQLTGDGYTF. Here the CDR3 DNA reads TGTGCCAGCAGTTTCCAATTGACAGGCGATGGCTACACCTTC.

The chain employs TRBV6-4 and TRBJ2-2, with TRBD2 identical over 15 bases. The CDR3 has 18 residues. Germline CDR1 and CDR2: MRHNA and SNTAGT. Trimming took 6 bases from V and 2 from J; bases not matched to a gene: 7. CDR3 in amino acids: CASSAGTSGGRNTGELFF. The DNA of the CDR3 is TGTGCCAGCAGCGCCGGGACTAGCGGGGGGCGAAACACCGGGGAGCTGTTTTTT.

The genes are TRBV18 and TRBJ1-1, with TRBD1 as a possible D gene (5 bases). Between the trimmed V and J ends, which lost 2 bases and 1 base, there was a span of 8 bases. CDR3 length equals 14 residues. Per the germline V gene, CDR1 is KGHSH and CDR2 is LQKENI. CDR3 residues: CASSPMGGNTEAFF. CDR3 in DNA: TGTGCCAGCTCACCAATGGGGGGGAACACTGAAGCTTTCTTT.

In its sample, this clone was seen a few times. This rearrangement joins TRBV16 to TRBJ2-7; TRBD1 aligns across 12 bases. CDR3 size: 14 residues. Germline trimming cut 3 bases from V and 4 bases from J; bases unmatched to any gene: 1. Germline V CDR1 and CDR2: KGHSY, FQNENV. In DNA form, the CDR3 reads TGTGCCAGCAGCCAGGGACAGGGGGCTTACGAGCAGTACTTC. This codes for CASSQGQGAYEQYF.

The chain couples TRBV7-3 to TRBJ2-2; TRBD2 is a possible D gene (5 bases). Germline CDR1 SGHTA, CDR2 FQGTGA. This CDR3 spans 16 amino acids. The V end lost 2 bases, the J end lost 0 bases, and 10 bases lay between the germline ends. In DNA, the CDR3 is TGTGCCAGCAGCTTATTGTCCGGGGCGAACACCGGGGAGCTGTTTTTT. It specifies CASSLLSGANTGELFF.

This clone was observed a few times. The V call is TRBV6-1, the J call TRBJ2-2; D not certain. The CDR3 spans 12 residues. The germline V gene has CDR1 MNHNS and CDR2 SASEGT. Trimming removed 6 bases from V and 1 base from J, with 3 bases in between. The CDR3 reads CASRRNTGELFF. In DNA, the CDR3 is TGTGCCAGCAGGCGGAACACCGGGGAGCTGTTTTTT.

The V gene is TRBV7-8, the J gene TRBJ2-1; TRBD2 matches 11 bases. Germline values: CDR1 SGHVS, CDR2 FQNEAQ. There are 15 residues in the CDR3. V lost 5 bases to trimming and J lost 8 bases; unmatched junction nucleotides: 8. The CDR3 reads CASSKRLAGTYEQFF. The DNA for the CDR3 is TGTGCCAGCAGCAAAAGACTAGCGGGGACCTATGAGCAGTTCTTC. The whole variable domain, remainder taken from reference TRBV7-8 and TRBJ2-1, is GAGVSQSPRYKVAKRGQDVALRCDPISGHVSLFWYQQALGQGPEFLTYFQNEAQLDKSGLPSDRFFAERPEGSVSTLKIQRTQQEDSAVYLCASSKRLAGTYEQFFGPGTRLTVL.

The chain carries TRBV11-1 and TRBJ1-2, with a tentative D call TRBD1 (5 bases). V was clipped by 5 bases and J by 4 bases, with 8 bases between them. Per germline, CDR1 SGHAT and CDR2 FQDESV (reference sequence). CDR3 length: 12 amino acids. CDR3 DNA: TGTGCCAGCAGCCCCGACAGCTATGGCTACACCTTC. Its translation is CASSPDSYGYTF.

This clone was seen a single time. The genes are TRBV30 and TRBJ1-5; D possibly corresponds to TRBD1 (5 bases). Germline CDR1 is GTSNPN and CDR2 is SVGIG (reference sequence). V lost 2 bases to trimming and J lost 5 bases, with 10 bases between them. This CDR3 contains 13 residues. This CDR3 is CAWSRAGDQPQHF. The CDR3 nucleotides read TGTGCCTGGAGTCGCGCGGGGGATCAGCCCCAGCATTTT.

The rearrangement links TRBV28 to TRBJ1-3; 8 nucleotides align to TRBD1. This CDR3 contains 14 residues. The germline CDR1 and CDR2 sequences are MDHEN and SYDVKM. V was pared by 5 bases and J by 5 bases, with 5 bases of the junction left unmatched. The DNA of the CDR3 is TGTGCCAGCAGTCCAGGGGGCACTAGAAACACCATATATTTT. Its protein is CASSPGGTRNTIYF.

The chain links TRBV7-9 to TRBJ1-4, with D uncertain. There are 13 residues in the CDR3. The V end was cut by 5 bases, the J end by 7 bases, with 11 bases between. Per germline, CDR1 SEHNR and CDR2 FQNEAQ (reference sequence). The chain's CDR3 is CASSPPHTEKLFF. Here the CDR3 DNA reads TGTGCCAGCAGCCCCCCTCACACTGAAAAACTGTTTTTT. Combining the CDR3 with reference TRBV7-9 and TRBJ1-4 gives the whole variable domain DTGVSQNPRHKITKRGQNVTFRCDPISEHNRLYWYRQTLGQGPEFLTYFQNEAQLEKSRLLSDRFSAERPKGSFSTLEIQRTEQGDSAMYLCASSPPHTEKLFFGSGTQLSVL.

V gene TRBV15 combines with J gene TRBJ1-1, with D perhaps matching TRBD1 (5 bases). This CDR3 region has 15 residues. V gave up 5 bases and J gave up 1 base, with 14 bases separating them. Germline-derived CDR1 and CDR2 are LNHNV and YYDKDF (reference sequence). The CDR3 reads CATSPPDRQNTEAFF. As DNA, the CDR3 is TGTGCCACCAGCCCCCCCGACAGACAGAACACTGAAGCTTTCTTT.

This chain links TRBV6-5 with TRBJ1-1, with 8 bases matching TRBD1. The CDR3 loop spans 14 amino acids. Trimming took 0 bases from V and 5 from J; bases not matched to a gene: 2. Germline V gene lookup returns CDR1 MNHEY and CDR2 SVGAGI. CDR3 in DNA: TGTGCCAGCAGTTACTCGAGGGACAGGACTGAAGCTTTCTTT. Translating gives CASSYSRDRTEAFF.

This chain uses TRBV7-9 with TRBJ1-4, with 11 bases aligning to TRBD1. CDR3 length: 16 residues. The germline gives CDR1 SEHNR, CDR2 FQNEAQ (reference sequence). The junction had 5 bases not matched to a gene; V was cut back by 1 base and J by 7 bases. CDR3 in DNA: TGTGCCAGCAGCTTAGGCCTGGGACAGGGGGGTGAAAAACTGTTTTTT. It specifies CASSLGLGQGGEKLFF.

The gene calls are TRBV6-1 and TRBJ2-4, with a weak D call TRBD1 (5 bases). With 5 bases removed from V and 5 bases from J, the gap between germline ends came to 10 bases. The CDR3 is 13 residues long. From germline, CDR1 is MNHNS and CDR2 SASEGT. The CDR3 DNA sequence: TGTGCCAGCAGTTTCGAACAGGAAAACATTCAGTACTTC. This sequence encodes CASSFEQENIQYF.

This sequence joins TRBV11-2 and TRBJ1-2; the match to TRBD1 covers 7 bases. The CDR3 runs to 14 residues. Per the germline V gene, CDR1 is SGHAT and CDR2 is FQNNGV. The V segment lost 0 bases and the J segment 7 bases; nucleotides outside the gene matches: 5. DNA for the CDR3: TGTGCCAGCAGCTTAGAGAGGACAGGTTCTGGCTACACCTTC. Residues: CASSLERTGSGYTF.

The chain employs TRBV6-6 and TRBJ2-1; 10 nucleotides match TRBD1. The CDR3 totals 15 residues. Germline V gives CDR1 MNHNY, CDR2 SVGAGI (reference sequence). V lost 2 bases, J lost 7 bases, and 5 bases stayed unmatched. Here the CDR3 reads CASSYLTGGLNEQFF. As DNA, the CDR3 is TGTGCCAGCAGTTACCTGACAGGGGGCTTGAATGAGCAGTTCTTC.

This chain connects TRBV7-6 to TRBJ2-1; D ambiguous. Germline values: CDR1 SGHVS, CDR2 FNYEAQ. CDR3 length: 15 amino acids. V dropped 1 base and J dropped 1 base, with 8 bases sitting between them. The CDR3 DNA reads TGTGCCAGCAGCTTAGACTTACAGTCCTACAATGAGCAGTTCTTC. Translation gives CASSLDLQSYNEQFF.